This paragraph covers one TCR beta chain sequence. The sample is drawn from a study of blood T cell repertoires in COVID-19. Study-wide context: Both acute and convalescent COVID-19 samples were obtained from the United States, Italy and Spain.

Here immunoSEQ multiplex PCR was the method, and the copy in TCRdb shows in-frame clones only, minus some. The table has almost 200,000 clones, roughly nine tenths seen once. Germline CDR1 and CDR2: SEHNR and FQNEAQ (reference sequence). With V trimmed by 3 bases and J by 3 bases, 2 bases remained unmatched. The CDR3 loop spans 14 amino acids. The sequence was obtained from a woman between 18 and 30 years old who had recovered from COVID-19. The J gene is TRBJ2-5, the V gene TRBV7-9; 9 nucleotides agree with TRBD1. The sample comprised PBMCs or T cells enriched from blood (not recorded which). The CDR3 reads CASSFWDREETQYF. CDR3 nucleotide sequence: TGTGCCAGCAGCTTTTGGGACAGGGAAGAGACCCAGTACTTC.